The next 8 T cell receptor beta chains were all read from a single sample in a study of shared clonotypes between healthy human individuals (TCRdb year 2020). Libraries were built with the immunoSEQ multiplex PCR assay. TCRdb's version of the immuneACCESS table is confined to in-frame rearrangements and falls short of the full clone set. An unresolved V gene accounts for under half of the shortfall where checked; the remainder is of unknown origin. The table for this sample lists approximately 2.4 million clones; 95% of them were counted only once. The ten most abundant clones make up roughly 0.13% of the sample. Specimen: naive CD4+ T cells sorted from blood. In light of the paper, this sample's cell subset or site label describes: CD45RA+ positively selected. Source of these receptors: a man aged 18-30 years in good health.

Here the CDR3 DNA reads TGTGCCAGCAGCTTAGTCTTTCAGGGGGGCTACACCTTC. Residues: CASSLVFQGGYTF. The rearrangement uses TRBV7-2 and TRBJ1-2; maybe TRBD1 (6 bases). V was trimmed by 1 base and J by 8 bases, leaving 11 bases between them. Germline V gene data show CDR1 as SGHTA and CDR2 as FQGNSA. The CDR3 has 13 amino acids. The whole variable domain, filled in from reference TRBV7-2 and TRBJ1-2, reads GAGVSQSPSNKVTEKGKDVELRCDPISGHTALYWYRQSLGQGLEFLIYFQGNSAPDKSGLPSDRFSAERTGGSVSTLTIQRTQQEDSAVYLCASSLVFQGGYTFGSGTRLTVV.

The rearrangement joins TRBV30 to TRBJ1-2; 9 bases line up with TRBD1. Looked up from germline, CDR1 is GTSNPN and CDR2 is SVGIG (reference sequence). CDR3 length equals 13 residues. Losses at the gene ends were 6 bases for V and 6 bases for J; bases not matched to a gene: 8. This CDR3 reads CACTGTGRDGYTF. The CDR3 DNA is TGTGCCTGCACCGGGACAGGGAGGGATGGCTACACCTTC.

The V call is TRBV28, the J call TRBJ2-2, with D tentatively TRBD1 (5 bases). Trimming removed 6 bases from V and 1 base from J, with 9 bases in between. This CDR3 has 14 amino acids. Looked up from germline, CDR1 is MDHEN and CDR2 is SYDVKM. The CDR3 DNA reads TGTGCCAGCAGGGCAGGGCAGAACACCGGGGAGCTGTTTTTT. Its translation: CASRAGQNTGELFF. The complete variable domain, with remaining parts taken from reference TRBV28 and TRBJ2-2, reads DVKVTQSSRYLVKRTGEKVFLECVQDMDHENMFWYRQDPGLGLRLIYFSYDVKMKEKGDIPEGYSVSREKKERFSLILESASTNQTSMYLCASRAGQNTGELFFGEGSRLTVL.

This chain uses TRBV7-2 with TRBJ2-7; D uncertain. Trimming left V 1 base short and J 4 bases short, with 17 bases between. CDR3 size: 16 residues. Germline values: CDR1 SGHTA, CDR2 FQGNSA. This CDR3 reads CASSLVGLSEVYEQYF. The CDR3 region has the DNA TGTGCCAGCAGCTTAGTCGGCCTCTCCGAGGTATACGAGCAGTACTTC.

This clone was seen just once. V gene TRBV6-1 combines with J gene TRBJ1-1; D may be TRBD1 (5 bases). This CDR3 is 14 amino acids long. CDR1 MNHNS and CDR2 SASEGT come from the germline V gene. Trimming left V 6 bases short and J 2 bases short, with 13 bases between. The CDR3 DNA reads TGTGCCAGCAGCCCTCCGGGGACTAACACTGAAGCTTTCTTT. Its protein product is CASSPPGTNTEAFF.

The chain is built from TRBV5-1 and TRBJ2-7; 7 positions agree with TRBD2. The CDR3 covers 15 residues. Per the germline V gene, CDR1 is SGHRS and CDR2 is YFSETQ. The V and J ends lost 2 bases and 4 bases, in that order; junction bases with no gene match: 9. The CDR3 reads CASSFVAGAGYEQYF. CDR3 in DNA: TGCGCCAGCAGCTTCGTTGCGGGAGCTGGGTACGAGCAGTACTTC.

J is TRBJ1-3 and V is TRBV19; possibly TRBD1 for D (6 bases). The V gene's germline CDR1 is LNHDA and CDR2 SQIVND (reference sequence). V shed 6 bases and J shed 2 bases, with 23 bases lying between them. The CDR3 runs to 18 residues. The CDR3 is CASRPHPQTGRAGNTIYF. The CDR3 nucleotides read TGTGCCAGTAGGCCCCATCCCCAGACAGGCCGAGCTGGAAACACCATATATTTT.

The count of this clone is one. The CDR3 sequence: CASSSADSYSYNEQFF. CDR3 DNA: TGTGCCAGCAGCTCGGCGGACAGCTACTCCTACAATGAGCAGTTCTTC. J is TRBJ2-1 and V is TRBV9; D is perhaps TRBD1 (6 bases). The germline V and J ends were trimmed by 4 bases and 0 bases, with 14 bases remaining between them. Per germline, CDR1 SGDLS and CDR2 YYNGEE. The CDR3 length is 16 residues.